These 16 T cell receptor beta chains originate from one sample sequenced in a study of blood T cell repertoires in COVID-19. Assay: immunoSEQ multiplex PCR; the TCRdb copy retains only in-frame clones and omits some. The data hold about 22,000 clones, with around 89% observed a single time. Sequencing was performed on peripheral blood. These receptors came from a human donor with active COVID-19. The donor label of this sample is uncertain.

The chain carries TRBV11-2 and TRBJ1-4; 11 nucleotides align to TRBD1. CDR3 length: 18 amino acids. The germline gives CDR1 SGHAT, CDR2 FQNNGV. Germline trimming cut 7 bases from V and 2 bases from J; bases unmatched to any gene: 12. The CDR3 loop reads CASTLGRGQGGTNEKLFF. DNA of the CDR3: TGTGCCAGCACCCTAGGGAGGGGACAGGGGGGGACTAATGAAAAACTGTTTTTT.

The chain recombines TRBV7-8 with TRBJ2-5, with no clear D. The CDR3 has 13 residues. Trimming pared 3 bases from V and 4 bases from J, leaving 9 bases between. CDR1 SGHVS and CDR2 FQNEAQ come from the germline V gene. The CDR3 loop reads CASSFGEGETQYF. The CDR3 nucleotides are TGTGCCAGCAGCTTCGGAGAAGGAGAGACCCAGTACTTC.

CDR3 residues: CAITGTGGDGYTF. The DNA of the CDR3 is TGTGCCATCACTGGGACAGGGGGCGATGGCTACACCTTC. This chain joins TRBV10-3 and TRBJ1-2; 12 bases align to TRBD1. Germline V gene lookup returns CDR1 ENHRY and CDR2 SYGVKD. The CDR3 totals 13 residues. With V trimmed by 7 bases and J by 6 bases, 3 bases remained unmatched.

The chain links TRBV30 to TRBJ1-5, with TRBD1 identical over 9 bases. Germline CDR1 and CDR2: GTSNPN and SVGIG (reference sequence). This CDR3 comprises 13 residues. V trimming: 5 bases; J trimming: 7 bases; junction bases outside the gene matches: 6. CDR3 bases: TGTGCCTGGTCGGGACAGGGTAAGCAGCCCCAGCATTTT. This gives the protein CAWSGQGKQPQHF. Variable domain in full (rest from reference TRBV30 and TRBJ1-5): SQTIHQWPATLVQPVGSPLSLECTVEGTSNPNLYWYRQAAGRGLQLLFYSVGIGQISSEVPQNLSASRPQDRQFILSSKKLLLSDSGFYLCAWSGQGKQPQHFGDGTRLSIL.

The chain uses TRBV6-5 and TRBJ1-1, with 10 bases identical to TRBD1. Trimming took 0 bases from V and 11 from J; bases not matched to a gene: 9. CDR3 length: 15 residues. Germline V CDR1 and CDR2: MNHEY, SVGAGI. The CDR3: CASSYSGQGLAGAFF. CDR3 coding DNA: TGTGCCAGCAGTTACTCGGGACAGGGGTTGGCGGGGGCTTTCTTT.

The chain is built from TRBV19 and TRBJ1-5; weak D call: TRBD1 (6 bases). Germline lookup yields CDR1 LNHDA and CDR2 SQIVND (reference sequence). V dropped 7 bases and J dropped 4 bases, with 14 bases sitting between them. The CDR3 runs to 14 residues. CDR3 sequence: CASNRGQLNQPQHF. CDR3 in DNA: TGTGCCAGTAACAGAGGACAGCTAAATCAGCCCCAGCATTTT.

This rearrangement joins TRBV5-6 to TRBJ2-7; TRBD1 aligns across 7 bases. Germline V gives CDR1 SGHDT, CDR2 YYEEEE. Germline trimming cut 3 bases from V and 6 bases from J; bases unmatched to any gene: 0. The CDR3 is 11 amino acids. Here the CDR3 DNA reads TGTGCCAGCAGCTGGGACAGCGAGCAGTACTTC. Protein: CASSWDSEQYF.

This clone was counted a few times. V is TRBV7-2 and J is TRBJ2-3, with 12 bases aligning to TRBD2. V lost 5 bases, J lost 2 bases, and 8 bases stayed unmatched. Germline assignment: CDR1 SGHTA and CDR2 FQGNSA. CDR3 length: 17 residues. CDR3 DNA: TGTGCCAGCAGCCCAACCCTAGCGGGGGGGTACACAGATACGCAGTATTTT. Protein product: CASSPTLAGGYTDTQYF. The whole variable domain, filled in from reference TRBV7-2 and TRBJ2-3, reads GAGVSQSPSNKVTEKGKDVELRCDPISGHTALYWYRQSLGQGLEFLIYFQGNSAPDKSGLPSDRFSAERTGGSVSTLTIQRTQQEDSAVYLCASSPTLAGGYTDTQYFGPGTRLTVL.

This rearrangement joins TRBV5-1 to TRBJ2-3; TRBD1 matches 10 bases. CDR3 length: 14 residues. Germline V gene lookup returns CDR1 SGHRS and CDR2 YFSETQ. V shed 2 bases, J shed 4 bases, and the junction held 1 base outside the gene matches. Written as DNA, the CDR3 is TGCGCCAGCAGCTTCGGACAGGGGGCAGATACGCAGTATTTT. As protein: CASSFGQGADTQYF.

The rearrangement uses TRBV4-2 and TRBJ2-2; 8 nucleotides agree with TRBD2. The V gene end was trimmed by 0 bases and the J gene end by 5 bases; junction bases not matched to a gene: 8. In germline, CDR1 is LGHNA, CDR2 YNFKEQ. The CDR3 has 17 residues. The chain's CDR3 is CASSQEPAGALTGELFF. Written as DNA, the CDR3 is TGTGCCAGCAGCCAAGAGCCAGCGGGAGCGTTAACCGGGGAGCTGTTTTTT.

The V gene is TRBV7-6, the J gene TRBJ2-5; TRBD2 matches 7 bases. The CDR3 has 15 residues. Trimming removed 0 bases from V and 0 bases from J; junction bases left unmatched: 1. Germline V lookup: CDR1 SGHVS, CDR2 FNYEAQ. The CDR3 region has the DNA TGTGCCAGCAGCTTAGCCCGGGGGGACCAAGAGACCCAGTACTTC. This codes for CASSLARGDQETQYF.

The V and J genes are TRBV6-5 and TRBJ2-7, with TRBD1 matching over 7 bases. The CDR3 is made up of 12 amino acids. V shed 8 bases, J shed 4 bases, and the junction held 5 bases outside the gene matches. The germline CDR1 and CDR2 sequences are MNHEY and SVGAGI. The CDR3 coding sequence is TGTGCCAGCTCGAAACAGGGGTACGAGCAGTACTTC. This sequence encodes CASSKQGYEQYF.

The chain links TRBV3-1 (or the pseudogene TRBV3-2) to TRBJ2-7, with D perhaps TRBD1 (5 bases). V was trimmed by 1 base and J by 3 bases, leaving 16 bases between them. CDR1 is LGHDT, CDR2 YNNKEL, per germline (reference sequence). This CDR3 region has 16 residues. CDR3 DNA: TGTGCCAGCAGCCAAGCCGCGATCGGCAGGGTCTACGAGCAGTACTTC. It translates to CASSQAAIGRVYEQYF.

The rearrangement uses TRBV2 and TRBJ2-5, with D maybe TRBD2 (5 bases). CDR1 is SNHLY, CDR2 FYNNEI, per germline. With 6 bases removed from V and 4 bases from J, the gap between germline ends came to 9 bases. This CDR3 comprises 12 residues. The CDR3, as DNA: TGTGCCAGCAGGGGAGACGGAGAGACCCAGTACTTC. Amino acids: CASRGDGETQYF. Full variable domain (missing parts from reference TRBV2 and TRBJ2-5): EPEVTQTPSHQVTQMGQEVILRCVPISNHLYFYWYRQILGQKVEFLVSFYNNEISEKSEIFDDQFSVERPDGSNFTLKIRSTKLEDSAMYFCASRGDGETQYFGPGTRLLVL.

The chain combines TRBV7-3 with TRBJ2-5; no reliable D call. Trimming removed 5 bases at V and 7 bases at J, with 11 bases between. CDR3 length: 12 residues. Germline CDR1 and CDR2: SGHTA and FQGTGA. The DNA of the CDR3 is TGTGCCAGCAGCAACACGCCGGGGACCCAGTACTTC. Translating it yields CASSNTPGTQYF.

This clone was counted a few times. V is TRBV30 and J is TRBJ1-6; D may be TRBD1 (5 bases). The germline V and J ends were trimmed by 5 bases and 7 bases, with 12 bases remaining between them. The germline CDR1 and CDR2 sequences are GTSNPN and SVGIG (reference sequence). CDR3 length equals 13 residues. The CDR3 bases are TGTGCCTGGGCCGGGACTTGGAATTCACCCCTCCACTTT. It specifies CAWAGTWNSPLHF.